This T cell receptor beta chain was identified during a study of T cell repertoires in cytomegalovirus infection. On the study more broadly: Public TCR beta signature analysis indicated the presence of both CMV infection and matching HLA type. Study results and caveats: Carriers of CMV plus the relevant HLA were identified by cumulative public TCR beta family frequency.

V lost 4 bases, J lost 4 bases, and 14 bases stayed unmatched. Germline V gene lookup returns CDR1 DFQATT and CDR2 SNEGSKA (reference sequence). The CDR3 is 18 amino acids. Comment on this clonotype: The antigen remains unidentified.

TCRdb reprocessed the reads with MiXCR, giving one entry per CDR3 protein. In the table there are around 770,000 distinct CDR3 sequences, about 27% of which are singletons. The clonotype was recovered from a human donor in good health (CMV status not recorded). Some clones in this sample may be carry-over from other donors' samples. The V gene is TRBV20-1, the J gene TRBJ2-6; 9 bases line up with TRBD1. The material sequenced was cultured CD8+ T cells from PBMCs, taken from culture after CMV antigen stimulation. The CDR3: CSANWVGTGRRGANVLTF. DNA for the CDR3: TGCAGTGCTAATTGGGTTGGGACAGGGCGAAGAGGGGCCAACGTCCTGACTTTC.